Sequencing of this TCR beta chain was carried out in a study of Graves' ophthalmopathy and Graves' hyperthyroidism. RNA transcripts were the template, and TCR beta CDR3 regions were amplified from them. First-round RT-PCR relied on HTBI primers, and a second-round multiplex PCR came next. TCRdb fed the multiplex PCR reads into MiXCR, producing one record per CDR3 protein. The sample consists of more than 300,000 distinct CDR3 sequences, about a sixth of them appearing once. This clonotype was detected ten times or more. The authors defined stable hyperthyroidism as no ophthalmopathy within 18 months of follow-up. The receptor comes from an adult woman with stable Graves' hyperthyroidism. The sequencing input was peripheral blood.

CDR3 loop: CAWSGQGLQPQHF. CDR3 sequence (DNA): TGTGCCTGGAGCGGACAGGGTTTGCAGCCCCAGCATTTT. The chain is built from TRBV30 and TRBJ1-5; TRBD1 aligns across 8 bases. Germline-derived CDR1 and CDR2 are GTSNPN and SVGIG (reference sequence). The CDR3 is made up of 13 amino acids. V was pared by 3 bases and J by 7 bases, with 5 bases of the junction left unmatched. Full variable domain (missing parts from reference TRBV30 and TRBJ1-5): SQTIHQWPATLVQPVGSPLSLECTVEGTSNPNLYWYRQAAGRGLQLLFYSVGIGQISSEVPQNLSASRPQDRQFILSSKKLLLSDSGFYLCAWSGQGLQPQHFGDGTRLSIL.